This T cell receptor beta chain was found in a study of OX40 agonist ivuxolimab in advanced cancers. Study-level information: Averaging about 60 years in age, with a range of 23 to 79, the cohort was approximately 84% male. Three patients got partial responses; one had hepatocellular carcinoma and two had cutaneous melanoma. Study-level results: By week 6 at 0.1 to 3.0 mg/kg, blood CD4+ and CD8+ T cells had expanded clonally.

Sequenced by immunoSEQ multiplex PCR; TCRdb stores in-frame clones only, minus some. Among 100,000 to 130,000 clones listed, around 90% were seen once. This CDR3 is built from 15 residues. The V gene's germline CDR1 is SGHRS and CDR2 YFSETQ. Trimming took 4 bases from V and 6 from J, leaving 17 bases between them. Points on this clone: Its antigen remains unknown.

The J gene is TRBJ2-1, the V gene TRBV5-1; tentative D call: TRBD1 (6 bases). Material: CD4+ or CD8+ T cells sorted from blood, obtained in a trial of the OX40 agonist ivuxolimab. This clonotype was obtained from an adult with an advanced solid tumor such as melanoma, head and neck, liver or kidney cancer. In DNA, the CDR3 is TGCGCCAGCAGCGCACCGGGACAACTCAGCAATGAGCAGTTCTTC. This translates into CASSAPGQLSNEQFF.